The clone carrying this TCR beta chain has a handful of counts. Its antigen is as yet unknown. Documented time point: pre-sensitization, week 0. Treatment here: therapeutic diphenylcyclopropenone sensitization with weekly scalp DPC. This sample was taken from a study of human T cells and chemical hapten exposure. The CDR3 loop spans 13 amino acids. The V end lost 0 bases, the J end lost 9 bases, and 9 bases lay between the germline ends. TCRdb recomputed calls from the RACE reads with MiXCR, one row per CDR3 protein. This table has around 350,000 distinct CDR3 sequences, around 5% appearing once. Study-level points and caveats: TCRs exceeding 1 in 1000 frequency stayed unchanged with DPC sensitization. Expanded TCRs produced significantly more large CDR3 similarity clusters than controls did.

The sequences come from whole blood, collected in connection with sensitization to the hapten diphenylcyclopropenone (DPC). This clonotype was obtained from a woman younger than 35 with alopecia areata. Some clones in this sample may be carry-over from other donors' samples. The chain joins TRBV12-3 or TRBV12-4 to TRBJ1-5; the D is unclear. The CDR3 DNA reads TGTGCCAGCAGTTTAGCCCCCGAAGGGCCCCAGCATTTT. This codes for CASSLAPEGPQHF.